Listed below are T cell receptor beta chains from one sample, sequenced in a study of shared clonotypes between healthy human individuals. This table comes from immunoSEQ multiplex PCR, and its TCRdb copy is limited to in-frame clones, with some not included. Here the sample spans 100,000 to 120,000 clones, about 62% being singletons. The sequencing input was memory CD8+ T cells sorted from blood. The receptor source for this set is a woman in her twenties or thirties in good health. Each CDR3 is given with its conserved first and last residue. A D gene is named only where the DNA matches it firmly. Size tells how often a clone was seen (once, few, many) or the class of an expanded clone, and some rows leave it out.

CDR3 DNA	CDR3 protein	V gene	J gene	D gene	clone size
TGTGCCAGCAGTGAAACTCTGGGGGGCGGAGGTGATTACGAGCAGTACTTC	CASSETLGGGGDYEQYF	TRBV6-1	TRBJ2-7	.	.
TGTGCCAGTTCCACCGGGACAGAAAACTATGGCTACACCTTC	CASSTGTENYGYTF	TRBV19	TRBJ1-2	TRBD1	few
TGTGCCAGCAGTTACTTGGCAGGGGGCTTGAACACTGAAGCTTTCTTT	CASSYLAGGLNTEAFF	TRBV6-5	TRBJ1-1	TRBD1	many
TGTGCCAGCAGCTGGGACAGAGCGAGAGAAGCTTTCTTT	CASSWDRAREAFF	TRBV5-6	TRBJ1-1	TRBD1	.
TGTGCCAGCAGTTTGGCGTCGGGAGGGGATGAGCAGTTCTTC	CASSLASGGDEQFF	TRBV27	TRBJ2-1	TRBD2	.
TGCAGCGCCATGACTAGCGGGAGGTACGAGCAGTACTTC	CSAMTSGRYEQYF	TRBV29-1	TRBJ2-7	TRBD2	.
TGTGCCTGCAACAGGGAAGGCGAGCAGTACTTC	CACNREGEQYF	TRBV28	TRBJ2-7	.	.
TGTGCCAGCAGGCGGGAAGGCAACACTGAAGCTTTCTTT	CASRREGNTEAFF	TRBV2	TRBJ1-1	.	.
TGTGCCAGCAGTGACCGGGACACGAACACCGGGGAGCTGTTTTTT	CASSDRDTNTGELFF	TRBV6-4	TRBJ2-2	.	many
TGTGCCAGCAGTGAACATCTCGGCAGGGGCGGTGAAAAACTGTTTTTT	CASSEHLGRGGEKLFF	TRBV6-1	TRBJ1-4	.	few
TGTGCCTGGAGTTCAGGACAGGGGAGAAATGAGCAGTTCTTC	CAWSSGQGRNEQFF	TRBV30	TRBJ2-1	TRBD1	few
TGTGCCAGCAGCGCCCCGGTGGGGTACTATGGCTACACCTTC	CASSAPVGYYGYTF	TRBV7-2	TRBJ1-2	.	.
TGCGCCAGCCGGGGCGAAGGGGCAGATACGCAGTATTTT	CASRGEGADTQYF	TRBV5-1	TRBJ2-3	.	.
TGTGCCAGTAGTATTCAGGGCGGGGCTGTTCACGAGCAGTACTTC	CASSIQGGAVHEQYF	TRBV19	TRBJ2-7	.	.
TGCGCCAGCAGCCCCAGGGGGCTAGCCCACAATGAGCAGTTCTTC	CASSPRGLAHNEQFF	TRBV5-1	TRBJ2-1	TRBD1	.
TGTGCCAGCAGTGGAGAGGGGGCCGAAGCTTTCTTT	CASSGEGAEAFF	TRBV2	TRBJ1-1	TRBD1	.
TGTGCCAGCAGTTACGGGCATAGCAATCAGCCCCAGCATTTT	CASSYGHSNQPQHF	TRBV6-6	TRBJ1-5	.	few
TGTGCCAGCAGCCGTAGGAAGGGGGCTAATTCTGATACGCAGTATTTT	CASSRRKGANSDTQYF	TRBV28	TRBJ2-3	TRBD1	.
TGTGCCAGCAGCTTAGACGGTTTCAGACTTTCCTACGAGCAGTACTTC	CASSLDGFRLSYEQYF	TRBV7-2	TRBJ2-7	.	.
TGTGCCAGCAGCCCTACAGGGGGGTTAGACACTGAAGCTTTCTTT	CASSPTGGLDTEAFF	TRBV6-5	TRBJ1-1	TRBD1	.
TGTGCCAGCAGTGAACCGGGACTAGCGGAAATAAATGAGCAGTTCTTC	CASSEPGLAEINEQFF	TRBV25-1	TRBJ2-1	TRBD2	few
TGCAGTGCTAGAGCACTCTACGAGCAGTACTTC	CSARALYEQYF	TRBV20-1	TRBJ2-7	.	.
TGCGCCAGCAGCCCCGGCCCCCGCGGGGACACAGATACGCAGTATTTT	CASSPGPRGDTDTQYF	TRBV5-1	TRBJ2-3	.	.
TGCGCCAGCAGCCCACAGGACTACGAGCAGTACTTC	CASSPQDYEQYF	TRBV10-2	TRBJ2-7	.	.
TGTGCCACCAGCAGAAACTTCTACCAGGGCCTAAACACTGAAGCTTTCTTT	CATSRNFYQGLNTEAFF	TRBV15	TRBJ1-1	.	once
TGTGCCAGCAGCTTAGTCCAGGCCTCCACAGATACGCAGTATTTT	CASSLVQASTDTQYF	TRBV11-2	TRBJ2-3	.	.